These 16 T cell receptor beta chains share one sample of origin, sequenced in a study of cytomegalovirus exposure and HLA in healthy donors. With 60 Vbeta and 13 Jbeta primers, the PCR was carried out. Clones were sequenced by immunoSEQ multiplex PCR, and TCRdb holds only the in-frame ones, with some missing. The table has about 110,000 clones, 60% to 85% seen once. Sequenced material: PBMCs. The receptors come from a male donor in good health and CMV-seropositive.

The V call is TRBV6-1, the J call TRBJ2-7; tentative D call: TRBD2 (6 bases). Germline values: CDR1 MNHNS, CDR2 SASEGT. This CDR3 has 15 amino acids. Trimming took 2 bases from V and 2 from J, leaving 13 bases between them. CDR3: CASSETRGGTYEQYF. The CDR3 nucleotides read TGTGCCAGCAGTGAAACCCGTGGGGGGACCTACGAGCAGTACTTC.

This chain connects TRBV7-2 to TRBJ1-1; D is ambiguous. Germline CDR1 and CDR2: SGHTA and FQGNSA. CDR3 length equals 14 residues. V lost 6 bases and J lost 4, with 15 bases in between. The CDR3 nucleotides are TGTGCCAGCAGAAGAGGGCGGGCGGTCACTGAAGCTTTCTTT. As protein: CASRRGRAVTEAFF.

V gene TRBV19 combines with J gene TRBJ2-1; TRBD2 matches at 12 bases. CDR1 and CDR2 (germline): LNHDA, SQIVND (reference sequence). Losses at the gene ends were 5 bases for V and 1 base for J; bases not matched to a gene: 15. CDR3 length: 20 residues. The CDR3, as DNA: TGTGCCAGTAGTTCCCGCAGAACTAGCGGGGGGAGAACATCCTACAATGAGCAGTTCTTC. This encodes CASSSRRTSGGRTSYNEQFF.

Here the CDR3 DNA reads TGTGCCAGCAGCCAAGATGGGACAGGGATGGTCTATGGCTACACCTTC. This sequence encodes CASSQDGTGMVYGYTF. This chain connects TRBV4-2 to TRBJ1-2; 9 nucleotides agree with TRBD1. The CDR3 sequence is 16 residues long. The germline gives CDR1 LGHNA, CDR2 YNFKEQ. V lost 0 bases and J lost 4; bases outside the gene matches: 6.

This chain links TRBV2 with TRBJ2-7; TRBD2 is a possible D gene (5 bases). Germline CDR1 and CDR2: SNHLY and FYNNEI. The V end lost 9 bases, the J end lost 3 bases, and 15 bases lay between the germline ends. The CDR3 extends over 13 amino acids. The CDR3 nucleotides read TGTGCCAGTAGGGCGGACTGGAACTACGAGCAGTACTTC. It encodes CASRADWNYEQYF. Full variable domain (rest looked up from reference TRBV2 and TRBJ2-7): EPEVTQTPSHQVTQMGQEVILRCVPISNHLYFYWYRQILGQKVEFLVSFYNNEISEKSEIFDDQFSVERPDGSNFTLKIRSTKLEDSAMYFCASRADWNYEQYFGPGTRLTVT.

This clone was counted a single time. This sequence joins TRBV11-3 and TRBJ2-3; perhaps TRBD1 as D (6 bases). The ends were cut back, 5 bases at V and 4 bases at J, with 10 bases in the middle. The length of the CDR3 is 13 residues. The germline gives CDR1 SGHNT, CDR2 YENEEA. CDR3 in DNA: TGTGCCAGCAGCGAGTCAGGGGCAGATACGCAGTATTTT. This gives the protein CASSESGADTQYF.

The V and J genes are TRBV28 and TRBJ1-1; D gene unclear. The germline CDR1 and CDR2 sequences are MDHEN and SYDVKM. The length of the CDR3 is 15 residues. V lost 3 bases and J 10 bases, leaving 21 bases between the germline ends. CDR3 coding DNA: TGTGCCAGCAGTTTGCAAGGCGGGCGTGGACTAGTAGCTTTCTTT. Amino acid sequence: CASSLQGGRGLVAFF.

CDR3 sequence reads: CASSTTGSETQYF. The DNA of the CDR3 is TGTGCCAGCAGCACGACAGGGTCGGAGACCCAGTACTTC. V gene TRBV5-5 combines with J gene TRBJ2-5; 7 nucleotides line up with TRBD1. The germline V gene has CDR1 SGHKS and CDR2 YYEKEE (reference sequence). Germline trimming cut 4 bases from V and 5 bases from J; bases unmatched to any gene: 5. The CDR3 sequence is 13 residues long.

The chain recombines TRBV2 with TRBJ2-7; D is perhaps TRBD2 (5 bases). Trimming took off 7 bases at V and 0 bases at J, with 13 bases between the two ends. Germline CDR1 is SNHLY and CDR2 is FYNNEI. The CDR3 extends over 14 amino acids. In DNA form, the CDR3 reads TGTGCCAGCAATCGGAGGACGGGCTCCTACGAGCAGTACTTC. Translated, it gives CASNRRTGSYEQYF.

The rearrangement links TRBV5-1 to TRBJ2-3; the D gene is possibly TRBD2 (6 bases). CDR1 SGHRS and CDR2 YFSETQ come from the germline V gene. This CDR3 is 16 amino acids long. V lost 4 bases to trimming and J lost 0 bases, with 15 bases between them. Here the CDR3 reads CASSRGNQASTDTQYF. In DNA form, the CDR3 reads TGCGCCAGCAGCCGGGGGAACCAGGCTAGCACAGATACGCAGTATTTT.

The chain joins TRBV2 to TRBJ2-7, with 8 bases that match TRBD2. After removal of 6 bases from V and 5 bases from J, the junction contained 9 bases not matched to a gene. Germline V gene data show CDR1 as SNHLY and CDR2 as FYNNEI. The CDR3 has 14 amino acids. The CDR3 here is CASRIAGTRHEQYF. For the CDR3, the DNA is TGTGCCAGCAGGATAGCGGGGACACGGCACGAGCAGTACTTC.

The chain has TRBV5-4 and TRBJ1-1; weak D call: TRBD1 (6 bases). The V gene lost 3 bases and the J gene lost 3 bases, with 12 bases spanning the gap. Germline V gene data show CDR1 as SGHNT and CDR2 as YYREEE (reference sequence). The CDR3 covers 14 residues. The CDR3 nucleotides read TGTGCCAGCAGCTCACAGGGTCGGGACACTGAAGCTTTCTTT. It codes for CASSSQGRDTEAFF. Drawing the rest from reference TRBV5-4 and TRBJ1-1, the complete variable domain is ETGVTQSPTHLIKTRGQQVTLRCSSQSGHNTVSWYQQALGQGPQFIFQYYREEENGRGNFPPRFSGLQFPNYSSELNVNALELDDSALYLCASSSQGRDTEAFFGQGTRLTVV.

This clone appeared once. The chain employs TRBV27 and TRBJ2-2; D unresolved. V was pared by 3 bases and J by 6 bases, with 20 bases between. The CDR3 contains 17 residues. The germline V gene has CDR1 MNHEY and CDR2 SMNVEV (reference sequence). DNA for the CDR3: TGTGCCAGCAGTTTGACTCCCTCCCTAGTCGAGGCCGGGGAGCTGTTTTTT. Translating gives CASSLTPSLVEAGELFF.

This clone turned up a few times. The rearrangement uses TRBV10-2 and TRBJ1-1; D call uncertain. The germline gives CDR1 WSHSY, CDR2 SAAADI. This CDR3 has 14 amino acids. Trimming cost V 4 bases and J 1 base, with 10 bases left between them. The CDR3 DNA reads TGCGCCAGCAGTGTTAGCAGCACGAACACTGAAGCTTTCTTT. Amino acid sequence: CASSVSSTNTEAFF.

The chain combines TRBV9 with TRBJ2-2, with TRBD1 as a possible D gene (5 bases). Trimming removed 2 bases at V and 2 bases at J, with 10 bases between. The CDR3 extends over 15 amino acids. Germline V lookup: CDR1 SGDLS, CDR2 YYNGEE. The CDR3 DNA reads TGTGCCAGCAGCGTCGTAGGGGAAAACACCGGGGAGCTGTTTTTT. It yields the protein CASSVVGENTGELFF. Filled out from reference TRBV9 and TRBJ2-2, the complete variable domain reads DSGVTQTPKHLITATGQRVTLRCSPRSGDLSVYWYQQSLDQGLQFLIQYYNGEERAKGNILERFSAQQFPDLHSELNLSSLELGDSALYFCASSVVGENTGELFFGEGSRLTVL.

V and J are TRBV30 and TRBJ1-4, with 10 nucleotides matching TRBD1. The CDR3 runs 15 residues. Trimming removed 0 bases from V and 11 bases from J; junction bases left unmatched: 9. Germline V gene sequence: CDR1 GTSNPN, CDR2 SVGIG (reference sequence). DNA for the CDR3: TGTGCCTGGAGTGTATGCGGGACAGGGGTGGTGAAACTGTTTTTT. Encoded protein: CAWSVCGTGVVKLFF.